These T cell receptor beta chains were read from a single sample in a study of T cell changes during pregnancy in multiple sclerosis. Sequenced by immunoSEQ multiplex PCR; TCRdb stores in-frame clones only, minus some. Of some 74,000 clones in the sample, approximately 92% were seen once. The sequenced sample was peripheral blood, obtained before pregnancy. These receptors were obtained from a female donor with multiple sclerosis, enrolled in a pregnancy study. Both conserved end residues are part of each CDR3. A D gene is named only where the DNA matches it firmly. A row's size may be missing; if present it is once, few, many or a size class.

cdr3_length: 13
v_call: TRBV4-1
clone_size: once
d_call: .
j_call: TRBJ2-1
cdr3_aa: CASSQDYYNEQFF
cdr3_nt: TGCGCCAGCAGCCAAGATTACTACAATGAGCAGTTCTTC

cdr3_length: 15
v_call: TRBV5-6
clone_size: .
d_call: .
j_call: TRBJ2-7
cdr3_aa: CASSLTRGTTYEQYF
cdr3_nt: TGTGCCAGCAGCTTAACGAGGGGGACCACCTACGAGCAGTACTTC

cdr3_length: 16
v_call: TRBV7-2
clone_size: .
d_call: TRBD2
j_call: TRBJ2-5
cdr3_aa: CASSPGTSGGQETQYF
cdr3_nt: TGTGCCAGCAGCCCCGGGACTAGCGGTGGGCAAGAGACCCAGTACTTC

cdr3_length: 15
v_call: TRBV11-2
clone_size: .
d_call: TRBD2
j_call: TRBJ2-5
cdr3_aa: CASSSTSGPQETQYF
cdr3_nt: TGTGCCAGCAGCTCGACTAGCGGGCCTCAAGAGACCCAGTACTTC

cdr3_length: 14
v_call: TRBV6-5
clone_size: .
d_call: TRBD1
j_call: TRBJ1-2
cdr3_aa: CASSYSRGLDGYTF
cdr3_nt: TGTGCCAGCAGTTACTCGAGGGGGCTGGATGGCTACACCTTC

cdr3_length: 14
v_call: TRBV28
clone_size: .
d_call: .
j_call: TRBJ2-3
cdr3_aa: CASRRSSSTDTQYF
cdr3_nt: TGTGCCAGCAGACGGTCGTCTAGCACAGATACGCAGTATTTT

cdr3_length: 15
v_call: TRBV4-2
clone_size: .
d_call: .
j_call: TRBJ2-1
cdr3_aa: CASSPRGSGANEQFF
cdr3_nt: TGTGCCAGCAGCCCTCGGGGTAGCGGAGCCAATGAGCAGTTCTTC

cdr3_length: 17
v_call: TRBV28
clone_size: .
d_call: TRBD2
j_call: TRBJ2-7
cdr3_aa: CASSINQGLAGVYEQYF
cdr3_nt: TGTGCCAGCAGTATCAACCAGGGACTAGCGGGAGTCTACGAGCAGTACTTC

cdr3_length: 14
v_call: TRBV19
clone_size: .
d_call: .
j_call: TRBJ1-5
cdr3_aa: CASSNRQVPQPQHF
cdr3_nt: TGTGCCAGTAGTAATCGACAGGTCCCCCAGCCCCAGCATTTT

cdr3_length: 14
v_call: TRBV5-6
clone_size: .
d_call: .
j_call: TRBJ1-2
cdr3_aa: CASSLVRGYGGYTF
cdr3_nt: TGTGCCAGCAGCTTGGTAAGGGGGTACGGTGGCTACACCTTC

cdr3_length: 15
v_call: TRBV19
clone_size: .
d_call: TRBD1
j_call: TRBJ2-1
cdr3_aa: CASSIDRGAYNEQFF
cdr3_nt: TGTGCCAGTAGTATCGACAGGGGGGCCTACAATGAGCAGTTCTTC

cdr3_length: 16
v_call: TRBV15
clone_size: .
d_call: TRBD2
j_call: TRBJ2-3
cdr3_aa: CATSRDPAGGTDTQYF
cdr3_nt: TGTGCCACCAGCAGAGATCCGGCGGGAGGGACAGATACGCAGTATTTT

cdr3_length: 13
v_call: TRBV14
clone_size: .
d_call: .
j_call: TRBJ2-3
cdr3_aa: CASKREFTDTQYF
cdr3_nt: TGTGCCAGCAAGAGGGAATTCACAGATACGCAGTATTTT

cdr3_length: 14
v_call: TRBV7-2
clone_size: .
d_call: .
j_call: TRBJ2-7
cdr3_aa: CASSGEGAKYEQYF
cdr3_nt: TGTGCCAGCAGCGGAGAAGGGGCCAAATACGAGCAGTACTTC

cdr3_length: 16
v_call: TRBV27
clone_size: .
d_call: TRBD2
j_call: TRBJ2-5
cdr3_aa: CASSLTSGRLSETQYF
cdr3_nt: TGTGCCAGCAGCCTCACTAGCGGGAGGTTGTCAGAGACCCAGTACTTC

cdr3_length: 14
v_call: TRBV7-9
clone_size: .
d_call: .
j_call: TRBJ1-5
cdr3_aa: CASSSTVANQPQHF
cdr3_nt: TGTGCCAGCAGCTCGACAGTAGCTAATCAGCCCCAGCATTTT

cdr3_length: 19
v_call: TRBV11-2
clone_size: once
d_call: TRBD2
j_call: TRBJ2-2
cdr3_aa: CASSLRATGGRSNTGELFF
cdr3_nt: TGTGCCAGCAGCTTAAGGGCGACGGGCGGGAGATCGAACACCGGGGAGCTGTTTTTT

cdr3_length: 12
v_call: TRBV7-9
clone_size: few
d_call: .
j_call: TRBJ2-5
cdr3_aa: CASSLDYWTQYF
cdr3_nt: TGTGCCAGCAGCTTAGATTATTGGACCCAGTACTTC

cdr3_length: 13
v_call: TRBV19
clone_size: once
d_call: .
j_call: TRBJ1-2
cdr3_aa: CASNRGEGYGYTF
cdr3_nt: TGTGCCAGTAACCGTGGGGAGGGCTATGGCTACACCTTC

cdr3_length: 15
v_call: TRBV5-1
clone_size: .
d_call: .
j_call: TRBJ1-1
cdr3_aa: CASSLRGRGNTEAFF
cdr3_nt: TGCGCCAGCAGTTTGCGGGGCAGGGGGAACACTGAAGCTTTCTTT

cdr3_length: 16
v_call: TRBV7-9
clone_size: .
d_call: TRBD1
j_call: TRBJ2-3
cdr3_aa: CASSLTGVFGSDTQYF
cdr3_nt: TGTGCCAGCAGCCTGACAGGGGTCTTTGGTTCAGATACGCAGTATTTT

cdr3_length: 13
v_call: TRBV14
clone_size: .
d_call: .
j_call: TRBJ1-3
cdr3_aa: CASSLGLGNTIYF
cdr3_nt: TGTGCCAGCTCCCTGGGGCTTGGAAACACCATATATTTT

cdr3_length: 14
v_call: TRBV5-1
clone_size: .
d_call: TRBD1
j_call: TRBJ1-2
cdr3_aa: CARGRTGGTYGYTF
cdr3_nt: TGCGCCAGGGGACGGACAGGGGGGACCTATGGCTACACCTTC

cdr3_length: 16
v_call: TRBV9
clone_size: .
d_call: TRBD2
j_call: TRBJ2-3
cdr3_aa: CASSVAGGRATDTQYF
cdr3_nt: TGTGCCAGCAGCGTAGCGGGCGGGAGGGCGACAGATACGCAGTATTTT